This TCR beta chain stems from a study of blood T cell repertoires in COVID-19. Study-level information: Specimens from acute and convalescent COVID-19 originated in the United States, Italy and Spain. The analysed material was cDNA or gDNA that came from T cells, B-cell-depleted T cells, or PBMCs.

Germline V lookup: CDR1 SGHAT, CDR2 FQNNGV. J lost 3 bases, V lost 0 bases, and 3 bases had no gene match. This CDR3 is 16 amino acids long. In this sample, this clone turned up once. Original analysis: The assay estimated nucleated cells by amplifying reference gene primers. Some clones are missing from TCRdb's copy, which holds only in-frame ones; the method was immunoSEQ multiplex PCR. The D gene and trimming were derived from the DNA, and the V and J assignments and clone size from that table. The sample lists 140,000 or so clones, 75% to 85% occurring once. Those enrolled in Seattle joined during active infection and were followed longitudinally afterward.

This sequence originates from a woman aged 70-85 years with COVID-19, enrolled during active disease. Sequenced input: peripheral blood. The J gene is TRBJ2-2, the V gene TRBV11-2; TRBD1 matches 8 bases. CDR3 in DNA: TGTGCCAGCAGCTTAGAACTCAGGGGGCACACCGGGGAGCTGTTTTTT. Translating gives CASSLELRGHTGELFF.